This TCR beta chain appears in the sequencing data of a study of blood T cell repertoires in COVID-19. Generated by immunoSEQ multiplex PCR, the TCRdb table keeps only in-frame clones and is missing some. The profile shows more than 90,000 clones, approximately 85% of them singletons. With V trimmed by 7 bases and J by 2 bases, 8 bases remained unmatched. The CDR3 covers 14 residues. Germline V CDR1 and CDR2: SQVTM, ANQGSEA. The chain joins TRBV29-1 to TRBJ2-4, with TRBD1 matching 7 bases. This TCR came from a human donor in a cohort sampled during active COVID-19. Sequenced sample: peripheral blood. In nucleotides, the CDR3 is TGCAGCGCTAGGGCCAGGGGGACCAAAAACATTCAGTACTTC. This sequence encodes CSARARGTKNIQYF. The whole variable domain, filled in from reference TRBV29-1 and TRBJ2-4, reads SAVISQKPSRDICQRGTSLTIQCQVDSQVTMMFWYRQQPGQSLTLIATANQGSEATYESGFVIDKFPISRPNLTFSTLTVSNMSPEDSSIYLCSARARGTKNIQYFGAGTRLSVL.